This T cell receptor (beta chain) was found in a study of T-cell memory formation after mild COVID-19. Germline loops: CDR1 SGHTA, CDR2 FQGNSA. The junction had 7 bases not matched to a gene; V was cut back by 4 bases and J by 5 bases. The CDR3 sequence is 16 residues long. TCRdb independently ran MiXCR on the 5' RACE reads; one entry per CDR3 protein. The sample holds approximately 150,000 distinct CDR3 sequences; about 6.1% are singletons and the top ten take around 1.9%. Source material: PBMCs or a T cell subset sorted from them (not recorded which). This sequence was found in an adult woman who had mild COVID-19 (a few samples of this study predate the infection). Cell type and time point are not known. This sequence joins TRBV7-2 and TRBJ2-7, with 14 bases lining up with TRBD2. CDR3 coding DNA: TGTGCCAGCAGCTCTCCGGGACTAGCGGGAGCTAACGAGCAGTACTTC. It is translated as CASSSPGLAGANEQYF. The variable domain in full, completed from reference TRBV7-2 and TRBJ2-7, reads GAGVSQSPSNKVTEKGKDVELRCDPISGHTALYWYRQSLGQGLEFLIYFQGNSAPDKSGLPSDRFSAERTGGSVSTLTIQRTQQEDSAVYLCASSSPGLAGANEQYFGPGTRLTVT.